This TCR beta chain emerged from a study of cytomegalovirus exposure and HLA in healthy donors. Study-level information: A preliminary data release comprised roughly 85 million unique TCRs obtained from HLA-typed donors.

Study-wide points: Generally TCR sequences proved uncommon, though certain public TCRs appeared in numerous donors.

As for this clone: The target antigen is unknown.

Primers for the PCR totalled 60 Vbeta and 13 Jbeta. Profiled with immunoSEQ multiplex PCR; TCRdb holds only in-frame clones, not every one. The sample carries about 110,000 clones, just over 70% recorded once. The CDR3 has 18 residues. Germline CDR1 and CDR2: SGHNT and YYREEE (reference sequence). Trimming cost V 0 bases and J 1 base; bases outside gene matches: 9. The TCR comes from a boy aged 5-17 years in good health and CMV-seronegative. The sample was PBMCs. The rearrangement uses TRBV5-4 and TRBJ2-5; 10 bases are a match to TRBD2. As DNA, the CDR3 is TGTGCCAGCAGCTTGGACCCCGGGACTAGCGCCGCCCAAGAGACCCAGTACTTC. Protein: CASSLDPGTSAAQETQYF.